Sequencing of this TCR beta chain was carried out in a study of control samples from healthy donors and cancer patients (dated by TCRdb to 2020 to 2021). Receptor libraries were prepared by the immunoSEQ multiplex PCR assay. The table comes from immuneACCESS by way of TCRdb, which keeps in-frame sequences with V and J called. Part of the clones is missing from these tables; in studies checked, under half for an unresolved V gene and the rest for unknown reasons. Across this sample there are 140,000 or so clones, with around 90% seen only once. The top ten hold less than 5% of the sample. Comment on this clone: The specificity of this receptor is unknown. No base qualities exist here, and no much larger clone lies one base off it.

After removal of 0 bases from V and 1 base from J, the junction retains 3 bases not matched to a gene. The CDR3, from cysteine to phenylalanine, totals 17 residues. The CDR3 DNA has 51 bases and is translated from base 1. Reading the germline V gene gives CDR1 MNHEY and CDR2 SVGEGT. The source of this sequence is a young man in good health. The specimen sequenced was blood. The chain uses TRBV6-2 or TRBV6-3 and TRBJ2-6, with 7 middle bases fitting TRBD1. The nucleotide sequence is given as TGTGCCAGCAGTTACTCGGCCAGGGGGTCTGGGGCCAACGTCCTGACTTTC. It codes for CASSYSARGSGANVLTF.